What follows describes a single TCR beta chain. Its recognized antigen is unknown. No base qualities exist here, and no much larger clone lies one base off it. The source of the sample is a study of control samples from healthy donors and cancer patients (dated by TCRdb to about 2020). Trimming at the junction amounts to 6 bases on V and 10 bases on J, and the germline ends lie 18 bases apart. From the cysteine up to the phenylalanine, the CDR3 has a length of 13 residues. The sequence is cut down to CDR3 DNA, 39 bases in frame from base 1. The library was generated by the immunoSEQ multiplex PCR assay. In its TCRdb copy, this immuneACCESS table keeps in-frame sequences only and misses some clones. Where compared with another copy, unresolved V genes explain less than half of these, and the others have no known cause. Present in this sample are about 100,000 clones, more than 80% of which were seen just once. The ten biggest clones cover 8% of the sample.

This receptor was taken from a man younger than 30 in good health. The chain is assembled from TRBV12-3 or TRBV12-4 and TRBJ1-1, with no reliable assignment of the D segment. Sequenced sample: blood. The DNA reads TGTGCCAGCAGCCTCGAGACCCTTACGGTAGCTTTCTTT. Its amino acids are CASSLETLTVAFF.